In its sample, the clone carrying this T cell receptor (beta chain) was seen a few times. Its cognate antigen is unknown. The sample belongs to a study of cytomegalovirus exposure and HLA in healthy donors. The PCR employed 60 Vbeta primers together with 13 Jbeta primers. Here immunoSEQ multiplex PCR was the method, and the copy in TCRdb shows in-frame clones only, minus some. This sample has some 130,000 clones, with about 73% found just once. The V and J ends lost 0 bases and 8 bases, in that order; junction bases with no gene match: 2. This CDR3 has 14 amino acids. In germline, CDR1 is SGDLS, CDR2 YYNGEE. Study-wide results and limits: At a 0.05 false discovery rate, a later analysis found approximately 17,000 TCR beta sequences to be associated with HLA alleles. Several of the most significant clusters appeared linked to common viral pathogens, based on a later analysis.

The V gene is TRBV9, the J gene TRBJ2-1, with 10 bases aligning to TRBD2. The source material was PBMCs. This receptor was taken from a woman aged 55-70 years in good health and CMV-seropositive. The CDR3 DNA is TGTGCCAGCAGCGTAGCTAGCGGGAGCTATGAGCAGTTCTTC. Protein product: CASSVASGSYEQFF.